Each of the 4 T cell receptor beta chains below was sequenced from the same sample in a study of blood T cells in healthy people across ages. A J-beta primer mix and a sample-barcoded 5' primer were used in a second PCR of about 7 to 11 cycles. Via MiXCR, TCRdb re-called the 5' RACE reads, giving one row per CDR3 protein. Among 550,000 to 700,000 distinct CDR3 sequences, approximately 30% were seen once, and the ten largest hold approximately 17%. Sequencing was performed on blood. All receptors derive from a woman aged 70 to 79 in good health.

The chain uses TRBV2 and TRBJ1-4; no clear D. Germline CDR1 reads SNHLY; CDR2 reads FYNNEI. The V end was cut by 6 bases, the J end by 5 bases, with 25 bases between. The CDR3 length is 18 residues. The CDR3 is CASRFRTLRPDGNEKLFF. The CDR3 DNA sequence: TGTGCCAGCAGATTTAGGACTCTAAGGCCCGACGGAAATGAAAAACTGTTTTTT.

This chain joins TRBV6-5 and TRBJ2-1; D unresolved. The CDR3 is 15 amino acids. Trimming took off 0 bases at V and 1 base at J, with 7 bases between the two ends. CDR1 is MNHEY, CDR2 SVGAGI, per germline. As DNA, the CDR3 is TGTGCCAGCAGTTACTCAGGTGGATCCTACAATGAGCAGTTCTTC. Protein sequence: CASSYSGGSYNEQFF.

V is TRBV7-9 and J is TRBJ1-4, with D tentatively TRBD1 (6 bases). This CDR3 region has 16 residues. V lost 4 bases, J lost 0 bases, and 12 bases lay in between. CDR1 SEHNR and CDR2 FQNEAQ come from the germline V gene (reference sequence). Here the CDR3 reads CASSYSTGPTNEKLFF. CDR3 DNA sequence: TGTGCCAGCAGCTATTCGACAGGACCAACTAATGAAAAACTGTTTTTT.

This clonotype was detected a few times. J is TRBJ2-6 and V is TRBV29-1; D is uncertain. The germline gives CDR1 SQVTM, CDR2 ANQGSEA. CDR3 length: 13 amino acids. Trimming stripped 4 bases from V and 4 bases from J, with 8 bases between. The CDR3 sequence: CSVAVTGANVLTF. The DNA of the CDR3 is TGCAGCGTTGCGGTTACCGGGGCCAACGTCCTGACTTTC.